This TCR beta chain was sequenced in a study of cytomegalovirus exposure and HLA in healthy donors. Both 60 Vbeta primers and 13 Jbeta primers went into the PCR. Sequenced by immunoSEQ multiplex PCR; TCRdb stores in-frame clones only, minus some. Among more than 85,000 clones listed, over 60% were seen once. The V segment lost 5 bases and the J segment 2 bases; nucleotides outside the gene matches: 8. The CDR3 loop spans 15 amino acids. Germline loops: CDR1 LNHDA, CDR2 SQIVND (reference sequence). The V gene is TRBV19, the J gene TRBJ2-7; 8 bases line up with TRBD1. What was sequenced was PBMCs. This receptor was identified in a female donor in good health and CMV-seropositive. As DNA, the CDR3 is TGTGCCAGTAGTGATACATTGGACAGGGCCTACGAGCAGTACTTC. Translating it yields CASSDTLDRAYEQYF.